Listed below are T cell receptor beta chains from one sample, sequenced in a study of T-cell reconstitution after alpha-beta-depleted transplantation in children. TCRdb itself ran the PCR reads through MiXCR, one entry per CDR3 protein. The repertoire holds about 540,000 distinct CDR3 sequences, with around 20% as singletons. Sequences were derived from PBMCs from the stem cell graft donor, sampled from the stem cell graft. Receptor source: a human donor who donated a stem cell graft to a child with acute lymphoblastic leukemia. Both conserved end residues are part of each CDR3.

>TRBJ2-2|TRBV6-1|14
CASEGTSGPAALFF
>TRBJ2-1|TRBV7-2|15
CASSWVPSGYNEQFF
>TRBJ2-7|TRBV6-5|15
CASSYGGTAYYEQYF
>TRBJ2-7|TRBV20-1|16
CSARDKLAGVLYEQYF
>TRBJ2-3|TRBV7-3|15
CASSSTGSITDTQYF
>TRBJ2-3|TRBV5-1|18
CASSQVEWREAFTDTQYF
>TRBJ2-3|TRBV14|15
CASSPAQVWTDTQYF
>TRBJ2-3|TRBV12-3/TRBV12-4|11
CASGTGNTQYF
>TRBJ2-1|TRBV25-1|13
CASSSGLVGEQFF
>TRBJ2-4|TRBV19|13
CASGAGYHNIQYF
>TRBJ2-2|TRBV28|17
CATQGRGQVGNTGELFF
>TRBJ2-1|TRBV20-1|15
CSAAGLAGVGDEQFF
>TRBJ2-1|TRBV11-1|15
CASSLTAGGLDEQFF
>TRBJ1-3|TRBV27|15
CASSFTASSGNTIYF
>TRBJ2-2|TRBV7-9|15
CASSLTLAITGELFF
>TRBJ2-7|TRBV11-1|16
CASSLSGTGDSYEQYF
>TRBJ2-1|TRBV27|16
CASFSGRESGYNEQFF
>TRBJ1-2|TRBV4-1|14
CASSQGFGQGEGTF